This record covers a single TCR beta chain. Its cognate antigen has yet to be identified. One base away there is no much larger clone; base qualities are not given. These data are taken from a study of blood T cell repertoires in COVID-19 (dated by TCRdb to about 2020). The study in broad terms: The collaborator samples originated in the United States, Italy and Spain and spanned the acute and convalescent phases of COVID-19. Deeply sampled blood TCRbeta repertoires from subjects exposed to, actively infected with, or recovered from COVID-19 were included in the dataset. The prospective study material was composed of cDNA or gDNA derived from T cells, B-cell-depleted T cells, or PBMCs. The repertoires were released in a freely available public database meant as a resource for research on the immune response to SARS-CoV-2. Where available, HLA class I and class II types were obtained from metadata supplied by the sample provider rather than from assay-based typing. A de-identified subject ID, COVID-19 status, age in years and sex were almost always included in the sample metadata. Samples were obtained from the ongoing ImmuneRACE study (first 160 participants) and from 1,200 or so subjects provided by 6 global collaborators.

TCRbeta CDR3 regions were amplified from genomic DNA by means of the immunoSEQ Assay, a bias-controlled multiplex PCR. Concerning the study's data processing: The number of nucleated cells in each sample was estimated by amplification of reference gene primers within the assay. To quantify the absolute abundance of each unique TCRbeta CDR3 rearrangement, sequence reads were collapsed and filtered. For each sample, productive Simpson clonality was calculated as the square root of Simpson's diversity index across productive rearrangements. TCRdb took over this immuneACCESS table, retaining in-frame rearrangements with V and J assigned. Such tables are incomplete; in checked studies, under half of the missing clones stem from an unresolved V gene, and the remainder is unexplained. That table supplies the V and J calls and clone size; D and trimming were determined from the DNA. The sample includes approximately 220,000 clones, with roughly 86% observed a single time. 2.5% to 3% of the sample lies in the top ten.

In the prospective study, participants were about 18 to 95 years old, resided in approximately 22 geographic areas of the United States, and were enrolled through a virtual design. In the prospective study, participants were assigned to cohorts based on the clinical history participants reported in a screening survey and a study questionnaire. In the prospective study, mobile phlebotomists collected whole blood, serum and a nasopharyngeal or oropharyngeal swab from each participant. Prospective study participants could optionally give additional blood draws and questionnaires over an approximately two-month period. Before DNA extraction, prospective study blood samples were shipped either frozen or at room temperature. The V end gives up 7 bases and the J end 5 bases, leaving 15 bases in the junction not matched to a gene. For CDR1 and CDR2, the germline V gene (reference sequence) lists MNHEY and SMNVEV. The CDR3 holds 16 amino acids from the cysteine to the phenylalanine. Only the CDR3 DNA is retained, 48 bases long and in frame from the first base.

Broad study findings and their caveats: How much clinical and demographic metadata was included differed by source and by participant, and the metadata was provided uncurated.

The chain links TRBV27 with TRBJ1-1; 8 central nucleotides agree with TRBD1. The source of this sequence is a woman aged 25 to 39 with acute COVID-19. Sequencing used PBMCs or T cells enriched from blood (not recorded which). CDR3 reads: CASNPSLGQVVTEAFF. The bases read TGTGCCAGCAACCCCTCCCTGGGACAGGTGGTAACTGAAGCTTTCTTT.